The clone carrying this T cell receptor beta chain appeared a few times. As yet, its antigen is unknown. TCRdb reprocessed the 5' RACE reads with MiXCR, giving one entry per CDR3 protein. Among fewer than 350,000 distinct CDR3 sequences listed, roughly 12% were seen once. The data are from a study of CD8 T cells in ankylosing spondylitis. Study conclusions and caveats: Those disease-linked clones were CD8+; they were also relatively rare in peripheral blood.

The receptor was isolated from a female donor with ankylosing spondylitis or in good health (not recorded which). Sequencing was carried out using blood, either unsorted or a sorted T cell fraction (not recorded which).

CDR3 sequence reads: CASSGDYGVETQYF. The CDR3 DNA reads as TGTGCCAGCAGCGGAGACTACGGGGTAGAGACCCAGTACTTC. The V gene is TRBV5-6, the J gene TRBJ2-5, with D perhaps TRBD2 (5 bases). Germline V gene lookup returns CDR1 SGHDT and CDR2 YYEEEE. The V gene lost 4 bases and the J gene lost 4 bases, with 14 bases spanning the gap. This CDR3 has 14 amino acids.